This T cell receptor beta chain was retrieved from a study of CD8+ T cells in alopecia areata. Overall study: Treated patients swallowed 5 to 10 mg of oral tofacitinib twice daily.

Peripheral blood samples and lesional scalp punch biopsies were obtained from alopecia areata patients. V was cut by 1 base and J by 5 bases, with 9 bases left in between. Germline loops: CDR1 SGHRS, CDR2 YFSETQ. The CDR3 is 14 residues long. Sequencing relied on a cDNA template that was reverse transcribed from extracted RNA. Sequenced by immunoSEQ multiplex PCR; TCRdb stores in-frame clones only, minus some. The sample lists about 180,000 clones, 63% seen once, with around 1.8% in the top ten. As for this clone: Its antigen is unidentified.

General study points: Clonality exceeded that of normal scalp in lesional scalp, most notably in alopecia totalis/universalis.

The origin of this receptor is a human donor with alopecia areata. V and J are TRBV5-1 and TRBJ1-4; a possible D gene is TRBD1 (5 bases). The sample was CD4+ T cells sorted from blood, taken at week 0. CDR3 protein: CASSLLGDNEKLFF. CDR3 DNA: TGCGCCAGCAGCTTGTTAGGGGACAATGAAAAACTGTTTTTT.